Sequencing of this TCR beta chain was carried out in a study of Ad26.COV2.S vaccination and SARS-CoV-2 variants (dated by TCRdb to the early 2020s). General notes on the study: Vaccine-arm donors were drawn from COV1001, a multicentre, randomized, double-blind, placebo-controlled phase I-IIa trial of Ad26.COV2.S in healthy adults. Dosing of Ad26.COV2.S was intramuscular, at either 5x10^10 or 1x10^11 viral particles, delivered as one shot or as two shots spaced 56 days apart. The specificity and breadth of SARS-CoV-2-reactive T cell receptors after Ad26.COV2.S vaccination were assessed by TCRbeta repertoire sequencing. A total of 32 samples were included in the TCR-sequenced set, comprising around 19 Ad26.COV2.S vaccine recipients, 5 placebo recipients and 8 SARS-CoV-2 convalescent individuals. Trial participants were randomized into five groups of five, in which low-dose or high-dose Ad26.COV2.S was given once or twice, or placebo was given on both occasions. Blinding of investigators to trial group allocation was maintained during experiments and outcome assessment.

Here is what the overall study found, with its caveats: The authors noted that the TCR breadth and depth analyses may have underestimated total T cell responses. Vaccine and placebo recipients had similar non-spike TCR breadth, a finding consistent with the vaccine containing only spike. After vaccination, substantial breadth of spike-specific CD8+ and CD4+ T cell responses was reported. Comparing responses between vaccine doses or regimens was not something the study was powered to do. Higher spike-specific TCR breadth was observed in Ad26.COV2.S recipients than in placebo recipients (P = 0.0014).

As for this clone: Its cognate antigen has yet to be identified. There are no base qualities to consult, and no much larger clone falls within one base.

The immunoSEQ Assay was used to sequence TCRbeta CDR3 regions. After extraction, genomic DNA underwent amplification by bias-controlled multiplex PCR, followed by high-throughput sequencing. The published analysis was carried out like this. To quantify the absolute abundance of every unique TCRbeta CDR3 region, sequences were collapsed and filtered. T cell fraction was estimated by normalizing TCRbeta template counts to usable DNA, which was measured by amplifying reference genes present in all nucleated cells. Repertoire TCRs were annotated as SARS-CoV-2-specific when V gene, CDR3 amino acid sequence and J gene were exactly matched to a known reactive TCR set. The reference SARS-CoV-2 TCR set was derived from MIRA and filtered for enrichment in COVID-19-positive ImmuneCODE repertoires, a step that removed public or cross-reactive TCRs. Drawing on the MIRA antigens, annotated TCRs were analysed further at the level of specific ORF or position within ORF. Breadth was defined as the number of annotated unique rearrangements divided by the total number of unique productive rearrangements, and depth was defined as the summed frequency of the annotated unique rearrangements. Two-sided Wilcoxon rank-sum tests were applied when comparing TCR breadth between groups. The table was pulled from immuneACCESS by TCRdb, which kept in-frame rearrangements only. Such tables lose some clones; where checked, under half of the loss comes from unresolved V genes, and the rest has no known cause. The DNA was the basis for D and trimming; V, J and clone size are from that table. The sample records hundreds of thousands of clones, around 86% of which are singletons. Around 3.6% of the sample belongs to the ten largest clones.

Between the V and J ends, shortened by 1 base and 1 base respectively, the junction contains 11 bases. As encoded in the germline V gene, CDR1 is SQVTM while CDR2 is ANQGSEA. The CDR3 has 14 amino acids, counting the end cysteine and phenylalanine. Kept here is only the CDR3 DNA, which spans 42 bases and is read in frame from base 1. What the treatment or condition label conveys for this sample: roughly 19 received Ad26.COV2.S at low or high dose, single or two shots; 5 received placebo; per-sample allocation not given. Repertoires of vaccine and placebo recipients were sequenced from samples collected on day 63 after the first injection. Between 29 July and 7 August 2020, Cohort 1b enrolled about two dozen adults aged 18-55 years at one site in Boston, USA. Ad26.COV2.S was a replication-incompetent adenovirus type 26 vector that expressed a prefusion-stabilized SARS-CoV-2 spike protein derived from the original Wuhan strain.

The sequence was obtained from a person between 18 and 59 years old who received the Ad26.COV2.S COVID-19 vaccine or a placebo. The chain couples TRBV29-1 to TRBJ2-7; the D segment is perhaps TRBD1 or TRBD2, each sharing 5 matched bases. The specimen was peripheral blood, collected in a trial of Ad26.COV2.S vaccine versus placebo. In nucleotide form, the sequence is TGCAGCGTTGAAGCAGGGTCGGGGTCCTACGAGCAGTACTTC. This is translated as CSVEAGSGSYEQYF.